The present entry profiles one TCR beta chain with its context. These data come from a study of blood T cell repertoires in COVID-19. Study details: Samples came from the United States, Italy and Spain, spanning acute and convalescent COVID-19. The cDNA or gDNA used as material had been derived from T cells, B-cell-depleted T cells, or PBMCs.

Original handling: The authors estimated nucleated cell counts from reference gene primer amplification. Method: immunoSEQ multiplex PCR; TCRdb's copy keeps in-frame clones and lacks some. Clone size and V and J calls were adopted from that table, with D and trimming inferred from the DNA. The sample lists about 240,000 clones; roughly 86% were seen once. In terms of age and location, participants ranged from about 18 to 90 years and lived in fewer than 30 US areas. The CDR3 length is 16 residues. CDR1 is LNHNV and CDR2 is YYDKDF in the germline V gene (reference sequence). V lost 0 bases and J lost 1; bases outside the gene matches: 5.

Material: PBMCs or T cells enriched from blood (not recorded which). The chain links TRBV15 to TRBJ1-1; 7 bases line up with TRBD1. The origin of this receptor is a woman aged 25 to 39 with acute COVID-19. The CDR3: CATSRDGDSGNTEAFF. Here the CDR3 DNA reads TGTGCCACCAGCAGAGATGGGGACAGTGGGAACACTGAAGCTTTCTTT.